Below, 17 T cell receptor delta chains from the same sample are listed, as sequenced in a study of delta chains in infants with herpesvirus infections. Gamma-chain- and delta-chain-specific primers converted PBMC RNA into TCR cDNA. TCRdb reprocessed the RT-PCR reads through CATT. The data contain about 960 delta-chain clones, approximately 9.1% of them singletons. Sequencing used peripheral blood, obtained at time point 2 of longitudinal follow-up. These receptors came from a human donor who was a Ugandan infant, either HIV-exposed or HIV-unexposed (not recorded which).

This clone is large by share. This chain links TRAV38-2/DV8 with TRDJ1; possible D gene TRDD2, 5 bases. Germline CDR1 TSESDYY, CDR2 QEAYKQQN. Trimming pared 0 bases from V and 0 bases from J, leaving 33 bases between. The CDR3 is made up of 23 amino acids. CDR3 coding DNA: TGTGCTTATAGGAGCGCGGCTATTGCCTTCTTCCCTGCGTTATACCTCAACACCGATAAACTCATCTTT. Its protein product is CAYRSAAIAFFPALYLNTDKLIF.

Remarks on this clone: A much more abundant neighbour one base away suggests this may be a read error. The chain combines TRDV2 with TRDJ1, with TRDD3 matching over 7 bases. No J gene was available from TCRdb, and it was assigned here by a germline match of the DNA. J lost 1 base, V lost 0 bases, and 4 bases had no gene match. The CDR3 is made up of 15 amino acids. CDR1 and CDR2 from the germline V gene are GEAIGNYY and EKD. The CDR3 DNA reads as TGTGCCTGTGACACCTGGGGGACACGCACCGATAAACTCATCTTT. Translating it yields CACDTWGTRTDKLIF.

J is TRDJ2 and V is TRDV2, with 7 bases that match TRDD3. The J gene, not given by TCRdb, was assigned here from a germline match of the nucleotide sequence. This CDR3 contains 17 residues. Germline V CDR1 and CDR2: GEAIGNYY, EKD. J lost 3 bases, V lost 4 bases, and 13 bases had no gene match. CDR3 coding DNA: TGTGCCTGTGAGCCCCTGGGGGCCAGAATGGTGACAGCACAACTCTTCTTT. Protein: CACEPLGARMVTAQLFF.

This clone was seen only a few times. A much larger clone sits a single nucleotide away, making a read error possible. The V call is TRDV1, the J call TRDJ1; D unresolved. This CDR3 is built from 12 residues. Germline V lookup: CDR1 TSWWSYY, CDR2 QGS. V was clipped by 0 bases and J by 7 bases, with 6 bases between them. The CDR3 is CALGELPRKLIF. The CDR3 DNA sequence: TGTGCTCTTGGGGAACTTCCCCGTAAACTCATCTTT.

This clone is large (0.1 to 1%) within its sample. This chain connects TRDV1 to TRDJ1; 9 nucleotides match TRDD3. Germline V gene sequence: CDR1 TSWWSYY, CDR2 QGS. The V gene end was trimmed by 4 bases and the J gene end by 1 base; junction bases not matched to a gene: 22. The CDR3 runs 21 residues. The CDR3 DNA reads as TGTGCTCTTGGGGTCCTACCTATTCTAGGACACTGGGGGACATTCACCGATAAACTCATCTTT. This sequence encodes CALGVLPILGHWGTFTDKLIF.

The chain uses TRDV1 and TRDJ1; 9 bases align to TRDD3. V lost 0 bases, J lost 0 bases, and 23 bases stayed unmatched. Per germline, CDR1 TSWWSYY and CDR2 QGS. The CDR3 covers 23 residues. CDR3 protein: CALGELGPLSSWGMGIYTDKLIF. CDR3 bases: TGTGCTCTTGGGGAACTCGGGCCCCTCAGTTCCTGGGGGATGGGGATCTACACCGATAAACTCATCTTT.

This clone rates as large. The chain uses TRAV38-2/DV8 and TRDJ1; 13 bases agree with TRDD3. The junction had 9 bases not matched to a gene; V was cut back by 7 bases and J by 0 bases. Germline lookup yields CDR1 TSESDYY and CDR2 QEAYKQQN. The CDR3 sequence is 17 residues long. The CDR3 spells CAYQPLGDTGDTDKLIF. The CDR3 DNA reads TGTGCTTATCAACCACTGGGGGATACGGGGGACACCGATAAACTCATCTTT.

A word on this clone: This likely traces to a read error, being one base from a far larger clone. Different DNA sequences within this sample yield the same CDR3. The CDR3 spells CALTRPFLRTGGYRRKTDKLIF. DNA of the CDR3: TGTGCACTCACGCGACCCTTCCTGCGTACTGGGGGATACAGGCGTAAGACCGATAAACTCATCTTT. The chain joins TRAV29/DV5 to TRDJ1, with 12 positions matching TRDD3. From germline, CDR1 is NSMFDY and CDR2 ISSIKDK. The CDR3 is made up of 22 amino acids. Trimming cost V 7 bases and J 2 bases; bases outside gene matches: 30.

This clone was detected only once. V is TRDV1 and J is TRDJ1; TRDD3 aligns across 8 bases. TCRdb leaves out the J gene; it was filled in here by matching the DNA to germline. This CDR3 is built from 20 residues. From germline, CDR1 is TSWWSYY and CDR2 QGS. V trimming: 5 bases; J trimming: 4 bases; junction bases outside the gene matches: 24. CDR3 in amino acids: CALGFHLFYLGDPYSDKLIF. DNA for the CDR3: TGTGCTCTTGGGTTCCACCTCTTTTACCTGGGGGACCCTTACAGCGATAAACTCATCTTT.

This clone is judged medium-sized. J gene TRDJ1 was identified, but the V gene was not called; the table's D gene call, TRDD3, was not cross checked with the DNA. The CDR3 totals 19 residues. The CDR3: CATVPHVLGDTEGTDKLIF. The CDR3 nucleotides are TGTGCTACCGTTCCCCACGTACTGGGGGATACGGAGGGCACCGATAAACTCATCTTT.

Worth noting for this clone: Since a much larger clone is just one base distant, this may be a read error. The chain combines TRDV2 with TRDJ1; 7 bases are a match to TRDD3. The J gene, left out of TCRdb, was set here by checking the DNA against germline. Per germline, CDR1 GEAIGNYY and CDR2 EKD. Trimming took 0 bases from V and 0 from J; bases not matched to a gene: 18. This CDR3 is built from 20 residues. CDR3 in DNA: TGTGCCTGTGACACCAAAGGCCTGGGCTACTGGGGACCCAACACCGATAAACTCATCTTT. It translates to CACDTKGLGYWGPNTDKLIF.

By share, this clone ranks as large (0.1 to 1%). This chain connects TRDV3 to TRDJ1; 7 nucleotides line up with TRDD3. The CDR3 covers 17 residues. Per germline, CDR1 TVYSNPD and CDR2 GDNSRS (reference sequence). With V trimmed by 3 bases and J by 3 bases, 19 bases remained unmatched. CDR3 sequence (DNA): TGTGCCTTCAAACTCCTAGGACCCACTGGGGCCTCCGATAAACTCATCTTT. It specifies CAFKLLGPTGASDKLIF.

V is TRDV1 and J is TRDJ1; TRDD3 is a possible D gene (5 bases). TCRdb does not report a J gene; here it was assigned by matching the DNA to germline references. The germline gives CDR1 TSWWSYY, CDR2 QGS. The CDR3 spans 20 residues. V lost 0 bases, J lost 3 bases, and 26 bases lay in between. The CDR3 nucleotides read TGTGCTCTTGGGGAACTTATTCTACGTGCTGGGCCGCCTGGGCCCGATAAACTCATCTTT. It codes for CALGELILRAGPPGPDKLIF.

This clone showed up just a few times. It may be a read error: a sequence one base away is much more abundant. The chain uses TRAV38-2/DV8 and TRDJ1; 13 bases match TRDD3. Germline V gene sequence: CDR1 TSESDYY, CDR2 QEAYKQQN. Unmatched junction bases numbered 31, after V lost 0 bases and J lost 2 bases. The CDR3 totals 26 residues. The DNA for the CDR3 is TGTGCTTATAGGAGCGCGTTTACTCTTTTTCCTTACGCACCTATCTTACTGGGGGATACGACCGATAAACTCATCTTT. It specifies CAYRSAFTLFPYAPILLGDTTDKLIF.

In regard to this clone: This may come from a read error, since a much larger clone is one base off. V and J are TRDV1 and TRDJ1; D uncertain. With 3 bases removed from V and 4 bases from J, the gap between germline ends came to 21 bases. The CDR3 is made up of 17 amino acids. Germline loops: CDR1 TSWWSYY, CDR2 QGS. CDR3 bases: TGTGCTCTTGGGGATCCCATCCCCTGGTGGATTCTCGATAAACTCATCTTT. This translates into CALGDPIPWWILDKLIF.

Comment on this clone: A much larger clone differs from this one at a single base, so this may be a read error. This chain connects TRDV1 to TRDJ1; 7 bases are shared with TRDD3. The CDR3 length is 21 residues. V was pared by 0 bases and J by 0 bases, with 19 bases of the junction left unmatched. Looked up from germline, CDR1 is TSWWSYY and CDR2 is QGS. Written as DNA, the CDR3 is TGTGCTCTTGGGGAACTACCTACGCGGGGGGATGCGGGAGTGTACACCGATAAACTCATCTTT. Translated: CALGELPTRGDAGVYTDKLIF.

This clone was counted a few times. This may arise from a read error, as a much more abundant clone is one base away. The rearrangement joins TRDV2 to TRDJ1; 7 positions agree with TRDD3. The CDR3 runs to 14 residues. Germline V gene sequence: CDR1 GEAIGNYY, CDR2 EKD. V gave up 3 bases and J gave up 4 bases; unmatched junction bases: 7. The CDR3 nucleotides are TGTGCCTGTGACGACTTGGGGGACTACGATAAACTCATCTTT. Residues: CACDDLGDYDKLIF.